These 28 T cell receptor beta chains were sequenced from one sample in a study of cytomegalovirus exposure and HLA in healthy donors. Primers: 60 Vbeta forward and 13 Jbeta reverse. Using immunoSEQ multiplex PCR, the repertoire was profiled, and TCRdb retains in-frame clones only, with some absent. This sample has approximately 130,000 clones; around 72% occur once, and the top ten carry under 5.5%. The specimen was PBMCs. All receptors come from a man aged 50 or older in good health and CMV-seropositive.

This chain links TRBV19 with TRBJ2-1; 8 bases are shared with TRBD2. Germline V gene data show CDR1 as LNHDA and CDR2 as SQIVND (reference sequence). The V segment lost 4 bases and the J segment 4 bases; nucleotides outside the gene matches: 12. The CDR3 spans 17 residues. The CDR3 DNA reads as TGTGCCAGTAGTACTCACGCGGCTAGCGGGCTATACAATGAGCAGTTCTTC. The encoded protein is CASSTHAASGLYNEQFF.

The chain couples TRBV19 to TRBJ2-2, with 8 bases fitting TRBD2. V shed 7 bases, J shed 5 bases, and the junction held 9 bases outside the gene matches. This CDR3 spans 15 amino acids. The germline gives CDR1 LNHDA, CDR2 SQIVND (reference sequence). The CDR3 protein is CASMKREIATGELFF. The CDR3 region has the DNA TGTGCCAGTATGAAGCGGGAGATCGCAACCGGGGAGCTGTTTTTT.

This clone was recorded only once. The chain uses TRBV7-2 and TRBJ1-2; D not certain. CDR3 length: 13 amino acids. The ends were cut back, 5 bases at V and 1 base at J, with 8 bases in the middle. Germline values: CDR1 SGHTA, CDR2 FQGNSA. The CDR3 DNA sequence: TGTGCCAGCAGCCGCGGCAGTAACTATGGCTACACCTTC. This gives the protein CASSRGSNYGYTF.

The V call is TRBV6-5, the J call TRBJ1-1; D unresolved. CDR1 MNHEY and CDR2 SVGAGI come from the germline V gene. V lost 0 bases and J 0 bases, leaving 8 bases between the germline ends. The CDR3 is 15 amino acids. The CDR3 DNA sequence: TGTGCCAGCAGTTACTCGATGGGCATGAACACTGAAGCTTTCTTT. It encodes CASSYSMGMNTEAFF.

CDR3 protein: CASSQTGTGGSRAFF. The CDR3 coding sequence is TGCGCCAGCAGCCAAACCGGGACAGGGGGCTCCCGGGCTTTCTTT. The rearrangement links TRBV4-1 to TRBJ1-1; 12 bases fit TRBD1. The CDR3 contains 15 residues. J gave up 11 bases and V 2 bases, and 9 bases lay outside the gene matches. Germline loops: CDR1 MGHRA, CDR2 YSYEKL.

The chain is built from TRBV7-9 and TRBJ2-3, with 7 bases identical to TRBD1. J was trimmed by 5 bases and V by 5 bases; bases with no gene match: 7. Per germline, CDR1 SEHNR and CDR2 FQNEAQ (reference sequence). The CDR3 has 14 amino acids. The chain's CDR3 is CASSPSRQGDTQYF. The CDR3 region has the DNA TGTGCCAGCAGCCCCTCGAGACAGGGAGATACGCAGTATTTT.

The rearrangement joins TRBV7-3 to TRBJ1-6, with D unclear. V lost 4 bases and J 7 bases, leaving 8 bases between the germline ends. This CDR3 is 13 amino acids long. In germline, CDR1 is SGHTA, CDR2 FQGTGA. This CDR3 reads CASSWARNSPLHF. In DNA, the CDR3 is TGTGCCAGCAGCTGGGCACGGAATTCACCCCTCCACTTT.

Remarks on this clone: The same CDR3 also results from other DNA sequences found in this sample. The chain recombines TRBV7-2 with TRBJ2-3, with D uncertain. The CDR3 length is 12 residues. Germline loops: CDR1 SGHTA, CDR2 FQGNSA. V dropped 5 bases and J dropped 2 bases, with 5 bases sitting between them. The CDR3 DNA sequence: TGTGCCAGCAGCCTTTACACAGATACGCAGTATTTT. This translates into CASSLYTDTQYF. Full variable domain (remainder filled in from reference TRBV7-2 and TRBJ2-3): GAGVSQSPSNKVTEKGKDVELRCDPISGHTALYWYRQSLGQGLEFLIYFQGNSAPDKSGLPSDRFSAERTGGSVSTLTIQRTQQEDSAVYLCASSLYTDTQYFGPGTRLTVL.

This chain links TRBV4-1 with TRBJ1-1; D gene ambiguous. Trimming stripped 1 base from V and 1 base from J, with 13 bases between. The CDR3 is 16 amino acids. The germline V gene encodes CDR1 MGHRA and CDR2 YSYEKL. CDR3 amino acids: CASSQGASVPNTEAFF. As DNA, the CDR3 is TGCGCCAGCAGCCAAGGAGCCTCGGTTCCGAACACTGAAGCTTTCTTT.

The chain uses TRBV9 and TRBJ1-5; 7 nucleotides line up with TRBD1. J lost 2 bases, V lost 4 bases, and 15 bases had no gene match. In germline, CDR1 is SGDLS, CDR2 YYNGEE. The CDR3 has 18 residues. CDR3 amino acids: CASSLYRGKRECNQPQHF. DNA of the CDR3: TGTGCCAGCAGCCTGTACAGGGGCAAACGCGAGTGCAATCAGCCCCAGCATTTT. Full variable domain (remainder filled in from reference TRBV9 and TRBJ1-5): DSGVTQTPKHLITATGQRVTLRCSPRSGDLSVYWYQQSLDQGLQFLIQYYNGEERAKGNILERFSAQQFPDLHSELNLSSLELGDSALYFCASSLYRGKRECNQPQHFGDGTRLSIL.

This clone has more than one count but fewer than ten. The V gene is TRBV6-6, the J gene TRBJ1-1, with TRBD1 as a possible D gene (5 bases). This CDR3 contains 14 residues. V was shortened by 6 bases and J by 0 bases, with 11 bases between the two germline ends. Germline CDR1 and CDR2: MNHNY and SVGAGI (reference sequence). The CDR3 loop reads CASRQTELNTEAFF. The CDR3 DNA reads as TGTGCCAGCAGGCAGACAGAATTGAACACTGAAGCTTTCTTT.

The chain employs TRBV5-1 and TRBJ1-4; D is unresolved. V was clipped by 0 bases and J by 5 bases, with 11 bases between them. The CDR3 extends over 15 amino acids. Germline CDR1 is SGHRS and CDR2 is YFSETQ. CDR3 sequence reads: CASSLVVGPNEKLFF. CDR3 DNA sequence: TGCGCCAGCAGCTTGGTTGTGGGCCCAAATGAAAAACTGTTTTTT.

V is TRBV6-1 and J is TRBJ2-7; TRBD2 matches 10 bases. CDR1 and CDR2 (germline): MNHNS, SASEGT. There are 13 residues in the CDR3. V shed 3 bases and J 9 bases; nucleotides not matched to a gene: 5. CDR3 residues: CASSDTSGTVQYF. The CDR3 DNA reads TGTGCCAGCAGTGATACTAGCGGGACTGTGCAGTACTTC.

This clone has more than one count but fewer than ten. The rearrangement uses TRBV28 and TRBJ2-1; 7 nucleotides match TRBD1. The junction had 6 bases not matched to a gene; V was cut back by 6 bases and J by 4 bases. The V gene's germline CDR1 is MDHEN and CDR2 SYDVKM. This CDR3 region has 14 residues. In DNA form, the CDR3 reads TGTGCCAGCAGCCAGGGACAGAGATACAATGAGCAGTTCTTC. It encodes CASSQGQRYNEQFF.

The gene calls are TRBV18 and TRBJ2-7; possible D gene TRBD1, 6 bases. The CDR3 has 13 amino acids. Per germline, CDR1 KGHSH and CDR2 LQKENI. V was trimmed by 8 bases and J by 0 bases, leaving 11 bases between them. The CDR3 spells CASLEDSSYEQYF. Written as DNA, the CDR3 is TGTGCCAGCCTCGAGGACAGCTCCTACGAGCAGTACTTC.

The genes are TRBV5-1 and TRBJ2-7, with D possibly matching TRBD2 (6 bases). V lost 5 bases to trimming and J lost 1 base, with 16 bases between them. In germline, CDR1 is SGHRS, CDR2 YFSETQ. The CDR3 has 15 amino acids. CDR3 protein: CASSDPGGASYEQYF. The CDR3 DNA follows: TGCGCCAGCAGTGACCCGGGCGGGGCATCCTACGAGCAGTACTTC.

The J gene is TRBJ1-2, the V gene TRBV4-1; 7 positions match TRBD1. Trimming cost V 3 bases and J 0 bases; bases outside gene matches: 13. Germline CDR1 and CDR2: MGHRA and YSYEKL. This CDR3 region has 18 residues. Here the CDR3 reads CASSQETGIRSANYGYTF. As DNA, the CDR3 is TGCGCCAGCAGCCAGGAGACAGGGATCCGATCAGCTAACTATGGCTACACCTTC.

V gene TRBV27 combines with J gene TRBJ1-2, with TRBD1 as a possible D gene (5 bases). Germline V gene sequence: CDR1 MNHEY, CDR2 SMNVEV (reference sequence). This CDR3 contains 15 residues. Deletions cut 6 bases from V and 5 bases from J, with 19 bases between. CDR3 in DNA: TGTGCCAGCAGATCTCAGGGTGCCGTATCATATGGCTACACCTTC. This codes for CASRSQGAVSYGYTF.

This sequence joins TRBV19 and TRBJ2-3; the match to TRBD2 covers 12 bases. Trimming at V came to 4 bases and at J to 0 bases, leaving 2 bases not matched to a gene. This CDR3 comprises 16 residues. Germline CDR1 reads LNHDA; CDR2 reads SQIVND (reference sequence). The CDR3 sequence is CASSTGLAGSTDTQYF. Written as DNA, the CDR3 is TGTGCCAGTAGTACCGGACTAGCGGGAAGCACAGATACGCAGTATTTT. The full variable domain, with the rest looked up from reference TRBV19 and TRBJ2-3, is DGGITQSPKYLFRKEGQNVTLSCEQNLNHDAMYWYRQDPGQGLRLIYYSQIVNDFQKGDIAEGYSVSREKKESFPLTVTSAQKNPTAFYLCASSTGLAGSTDTQYFGPGTRLTVL.

This chain links TRBV6-5 with TRBJ1-2, with D possibly TRBD1 on 6 matching bases. The V end lost 4 bases, the J end lost 0 bases, and 9 bases lay between the germline ends. This CDR3 region has 14 residues. Germline V gene data show CDR1 as MNHEY and CDR2 as SVGAGI. This chain's CDR3 is CASSSGASNYGYTF. The CDR3 region has the DNA TGTGCCAGCAGTTCAGGGGCCTCTAACTATGGCTACACCTTC.

This clone appeared a few times. This sequence joins TRBV27 and TRBJ1-2; 7 positions match TRBD1. Germline CDR1 is MNHEY and CDR2 is SMNVEV (reference sequence). The CDR3 is 15 residues long. V shed 6 bases, J shed 2 bases, and the junction held 9 bases outside the gene matches. The CDR3 sequence is CASRKAGQSNYGYTF. The CDR3 DNA sequence: TGTGCCAGCAGAAAGGCGGGACAGAGCAACTATGGCTACACCTTC.

This clone was recorded only once. The chain employs TRBV18 and TRBJ2-1; D gene uncertain. Germline V gene sequence: CDR1 KGHSH, CDR2 LQKENI. The CDR3 is 12 amino acids. Deletions cut 2 bases from V and 9 bases from J, with 8 bases between. The CDR3 here is CASSPDFTEQFF. The CDR3 bases are TGTGCCAGCTCACCAGACTTCACTGAGCAGTTCTTC.

This rearrangement joins TRBV6-5 to TRBJ1-2; TRBD1 might be the D (6 bases). The CDR3 has 12 residues. V was clipped by 5 bases and J by 8 bases, with 12 bases between them. Germline values: CDR1 MNHEY, CDR2 SVGAGI. The CDR3 nucleotides read TGTGCCAGCAGTCCTGGGGGCCACGGCTACACCTTC. It specifies CASSPGGHGYTF.

This chain connects TRBV19 to TRBJ1-6; D gene uncertain. Germline CDR1 reads LNHDA; CDR2 reads SQIVND (reference sequence). The germline V and J ends were trimmed by 6 bases and 0 bases, with 12 bases remaining between them. The CDR3 contains 16 residues. CDR3 sequence (DNA): TGTGCCAGTAGCTTAAACTGGAGCTCCTATAATTCACCCCTCCACTTT. It yields the protein CASSLNWSSYNSPLHF.

V gene TRBV5-1 combines with J gene TRBJ2-7, with a tentative D call TRBD1 (6 bases). CDR3 size: 15 residues. The V and J ends lost 2 bases and 3 bases respectively, with 15 bases between them. In germline, CDR1 is SGHRS, CDR2 YFSETQ. As DNA, the CDR3 is TGCGCCAGCAGCTTTTTGACAGGAGGCGGCTACGAGCAGTACTTC. Residues: CASSFLTGGGYEQYF.

The chain uses TRBV7-6 and TRBJ2-2, with D maybe TRBD1 (5 bases). Trimming removed 4 bases from V and 7 bases from J, with 7 bases in between. This CDR3 is built from 12 residues. Germline CDR1 is SGHVS and CDR2 is FNYEAQ. CDR3 residues: CASSSTVGELFF. CDR3 DNA: TGTGCCAGCAGCTCGACAGTCGGGGAGCTGTTTTTT.

The chain uses TRBV5-1 and TRBJ2-3, with 7 bases identical to TRBD2. From germline, CDR1 is SGHRS and CDR2 YFSETQ. Germline trimming cut 0 bases from V and 5 bases from J; bases unmatched to any gene: 3. There are 14 residues in the CDR3. CDR3 sequence reads: CASSLGAGQDTQYF. The CDR3 nucleotides are TGCGCCAGCAGCTTGGGAGCGGGGCAAGATACGCAGTATTTT. Based on the CDR3 plus reference TRBV5-1 and TRBJ2-3, the full variable domain is KAGVTQTPRYLIKTRGQQVTLSCSPISGHRSVSWYQQTPGQGLQFLFEYFSETQRNKGNFPGRFSGRQFSNSRSEMNVSTLELGDSALYLCASSLGAGQDTQYFGPGTRLTVL.

The V and J genes are TRBV5-1 and TRBJ1-1; D is perhaps TRBD1 (6 bases). Germline V gene data show CDR1 as SGHRS and CDR2 as YFSETQ. The CDR3 totals 15 residues. V was pared by 3 bases and J by 0 bases, with 12 bases between. CDR3: CASSSGQIMNTEAFF. The DNA of the CDR3 is TGCGCCAGCAGCTCAGGACAGATCATGAACACTGAAGCTTTCTTT.